A single TCR beta chain is shown here with its context. Its antigen is unidentified. This entry comes from a study of CD4+ T cells in melanoma. General study points: Reportedly, melanoma neoantigen-specific CD4+ T cells showed varied differentiation states.

CDR3 length equals 17 residues. Germline V gene lookup returns CDR1 SGHTA and CDR2 FQGNSA. V lost 1 base to trimming and J lost 2 bases, with 16 bases between them. Only in-frame clones appear in the TCRdb table, and some are missing; sequencing was by immunoSEQ multiplex PCR. The sample has some 21,000 clones, over 75% seen once; the top ten hold around 8.9%. The chain uses TRBV7-2 and TRBJ2-3, with D perhaps TRBD2 (5 bases). This clonotype was sampled from a human donor with melanoma. The CDR3 protein is CASSLDSRGSNTDTQYF. The CDR3 DNA is TGTGCCAGCAGCTTAGATAGTCGGGGATCTAACACAGATACGCAGTATTTT.